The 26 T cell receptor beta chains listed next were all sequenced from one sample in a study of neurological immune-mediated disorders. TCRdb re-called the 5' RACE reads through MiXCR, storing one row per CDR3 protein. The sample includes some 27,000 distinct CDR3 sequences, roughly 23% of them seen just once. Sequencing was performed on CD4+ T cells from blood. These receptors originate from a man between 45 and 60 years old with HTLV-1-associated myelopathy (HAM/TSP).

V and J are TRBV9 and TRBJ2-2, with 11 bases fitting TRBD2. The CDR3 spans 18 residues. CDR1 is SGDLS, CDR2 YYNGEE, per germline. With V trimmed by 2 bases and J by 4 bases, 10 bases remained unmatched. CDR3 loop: CASSVSIAGGPGTGELFF. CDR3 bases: TGTGCCAGCAGCGTCTCTATAGCGGGGGGGCCAGGCACCGGGGAGCTGTTTTTT. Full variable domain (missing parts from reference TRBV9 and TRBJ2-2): DSGVTQTPKHLITATGQRVTLRCSPRSGDLSVYWYQQSLDQGLQFLIQYYNGEERAKGNILERFSAQQFPDLHSELNLSSLELGDSALYFCASSVSIAGGPGTGELFFGEGSRLTVL.

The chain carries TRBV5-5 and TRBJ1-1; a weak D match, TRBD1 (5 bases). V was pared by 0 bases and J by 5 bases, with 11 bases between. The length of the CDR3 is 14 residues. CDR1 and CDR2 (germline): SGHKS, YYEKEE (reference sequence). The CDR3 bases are TGTGCCAGCAGCTTGGAGGGTGGGGGAACTGAAGCTTTCTTT. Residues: CASSLEGGGTEAFF. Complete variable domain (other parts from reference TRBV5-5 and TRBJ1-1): DAGVTQSPTHLIKTRGQQVTLRCSPISGHKSVSWYQQVLGQGPQFIFQYYEKEERGRGNFPDRFSARQFPNYSSELNVNALLLGDSALYLCASSLEGGGTEAFFGQGTRLTVV.

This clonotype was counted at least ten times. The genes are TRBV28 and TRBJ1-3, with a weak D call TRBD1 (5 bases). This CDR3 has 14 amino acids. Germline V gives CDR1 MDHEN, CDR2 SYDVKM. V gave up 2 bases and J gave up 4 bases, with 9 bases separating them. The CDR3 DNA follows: TGTGCCAGCAGTTTAATCCAGGGCGGAAACACCATATATTTT. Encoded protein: CASSLIQGGNTIYF.

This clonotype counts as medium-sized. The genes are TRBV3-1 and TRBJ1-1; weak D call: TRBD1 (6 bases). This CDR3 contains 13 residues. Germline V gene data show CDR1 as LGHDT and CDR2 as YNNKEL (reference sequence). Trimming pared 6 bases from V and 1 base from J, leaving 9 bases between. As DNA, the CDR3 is TGTGCCAGCAGGGACAGTCAGAACACTGAAGCTTTCTTT. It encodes CASRDSQNTEAFF.

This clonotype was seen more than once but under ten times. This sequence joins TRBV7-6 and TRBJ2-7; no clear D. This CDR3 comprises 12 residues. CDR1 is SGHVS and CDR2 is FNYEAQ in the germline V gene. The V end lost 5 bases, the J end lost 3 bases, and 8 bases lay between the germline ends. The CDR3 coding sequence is TGTGCCAGCAGCCAAAACTACTACGAGCAGTACTTC. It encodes CASSQNYYEQYF. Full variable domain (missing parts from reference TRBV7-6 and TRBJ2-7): GAGVSQSPRYKVTKRGQDVALRCDPISGHVSLYWYRQALGQGPEFLTYFNYEAQQDKSGLPNDRFSAERPEGSISTLTIQRTEQRDSAMYRCASSQNYYEQYFGPGTRLTVT.

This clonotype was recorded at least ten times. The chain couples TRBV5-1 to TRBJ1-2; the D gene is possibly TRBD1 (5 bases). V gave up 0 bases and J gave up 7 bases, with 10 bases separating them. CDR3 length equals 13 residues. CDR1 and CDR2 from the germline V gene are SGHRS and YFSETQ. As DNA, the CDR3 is TGCGCCAGCAGCTTGGAGCCAGGGTCTGGCTACACCTTC. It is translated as CASSLEPGSGYTF.

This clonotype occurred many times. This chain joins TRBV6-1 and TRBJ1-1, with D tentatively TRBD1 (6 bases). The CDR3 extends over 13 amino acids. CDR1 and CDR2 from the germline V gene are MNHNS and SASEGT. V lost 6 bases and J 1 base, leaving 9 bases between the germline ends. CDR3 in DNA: TGTGCCAGCAGGATGACAGGGAACACTGAAGCTTTCTTT. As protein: CASRMTGNTEAFF.

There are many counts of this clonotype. The CDR3 DNA follows: TGCAGCGTTGGGGACAGGGTCTATGGCTACACCTTC. Encoded protein: CSVGDRVYGYTF. V and J are TRBV29-1 and TRBJ1-2; 9 nucleotides match TRBD1. J gave up 4 bases and V 4 bases, and 1 base lay outside the gene matches. This CDR3 region has 12 residues. Germline CDR1 SQVTM, CDR2 ANQGSEA.

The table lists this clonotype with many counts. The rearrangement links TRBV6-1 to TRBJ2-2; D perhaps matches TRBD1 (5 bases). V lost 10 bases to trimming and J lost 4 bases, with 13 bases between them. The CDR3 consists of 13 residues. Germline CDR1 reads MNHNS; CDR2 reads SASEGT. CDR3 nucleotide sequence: TGTGCCACTAATCAGGGAATCACCGGGGAGCTGTTTTTT. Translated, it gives CATNQGITGELFF.

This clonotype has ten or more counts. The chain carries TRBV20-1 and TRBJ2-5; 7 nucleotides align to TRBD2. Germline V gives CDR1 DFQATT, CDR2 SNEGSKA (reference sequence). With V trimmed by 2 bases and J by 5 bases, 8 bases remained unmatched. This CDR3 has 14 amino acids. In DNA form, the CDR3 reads TGCAGTGCTAGACTAGCGGAGTTCGGGGAGACCCAGTACTTC. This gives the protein CSARLAEFGETQYF.

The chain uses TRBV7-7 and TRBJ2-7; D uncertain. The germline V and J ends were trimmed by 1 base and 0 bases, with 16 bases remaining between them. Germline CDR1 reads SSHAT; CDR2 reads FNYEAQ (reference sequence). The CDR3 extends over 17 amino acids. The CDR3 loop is CASSLGAGRKFSYEQYF. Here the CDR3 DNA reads TGTGCCAGCAGCTTAGGAGCTGGACGTAAGTTCTCCTACGAGCAGTACTTC.

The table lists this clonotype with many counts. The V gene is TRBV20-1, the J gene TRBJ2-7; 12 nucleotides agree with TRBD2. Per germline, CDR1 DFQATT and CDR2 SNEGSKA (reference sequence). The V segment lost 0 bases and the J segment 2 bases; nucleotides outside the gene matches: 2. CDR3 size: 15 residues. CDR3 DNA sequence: TGCAGTGCTAGAGATTCTAGCGGGGGGGCCTACGAGCAGTACTTC. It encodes CSARDSSGGAYEQYF.

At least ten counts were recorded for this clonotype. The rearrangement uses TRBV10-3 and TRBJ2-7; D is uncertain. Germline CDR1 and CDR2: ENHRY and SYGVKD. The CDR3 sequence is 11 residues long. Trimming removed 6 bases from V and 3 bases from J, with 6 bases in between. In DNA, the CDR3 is TGTGCCATCAGCGGCGGCTACGAGCAGTACTTC. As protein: CAISGGYEQYF.

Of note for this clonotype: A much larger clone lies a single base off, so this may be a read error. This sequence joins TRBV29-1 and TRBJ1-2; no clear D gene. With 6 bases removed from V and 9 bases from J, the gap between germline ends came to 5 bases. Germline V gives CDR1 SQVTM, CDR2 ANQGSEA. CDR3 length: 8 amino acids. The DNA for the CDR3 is TGCAGCGTAGGATGCTACACCTTC. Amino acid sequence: CSVGCYTF.

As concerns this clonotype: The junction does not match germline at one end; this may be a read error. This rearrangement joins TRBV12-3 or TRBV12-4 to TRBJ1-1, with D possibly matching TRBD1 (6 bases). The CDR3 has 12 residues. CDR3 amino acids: CASSSPGQGYLF. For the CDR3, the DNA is TGTGCCAGCAGTTCCCCGGGGCAGGGGTATCTCTTT.

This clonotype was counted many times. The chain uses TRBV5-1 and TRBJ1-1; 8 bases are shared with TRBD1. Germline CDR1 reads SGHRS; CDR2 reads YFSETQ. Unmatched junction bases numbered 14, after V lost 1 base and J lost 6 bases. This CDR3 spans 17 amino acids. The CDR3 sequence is CASSLKQFGQGASEAFF. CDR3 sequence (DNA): TGCGCCAGCAGCTTGAAGCAGTTTGGGCAGGGGGCTTCTGAAGCTTTCTTT.

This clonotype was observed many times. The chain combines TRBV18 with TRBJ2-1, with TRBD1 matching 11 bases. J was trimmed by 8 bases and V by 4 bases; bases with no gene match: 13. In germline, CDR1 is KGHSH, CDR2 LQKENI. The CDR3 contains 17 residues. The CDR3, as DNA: TGTGCCAGCTCACAAGCCGGACAGGGGGCGCGAGTGTATGAGCAGTTCTTC. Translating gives CASSQAGQGARVYEQFF. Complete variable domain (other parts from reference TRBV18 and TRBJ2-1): NAGVMQNPRHLVRRRGQEARLRCSPMKGHSHVYWYRQLPEEGLKFMVYLQKENIIDESGMPKERFSAEFPKEGPSILRIQQVVRGDSAAYFCASSQAGQGARVYEQFFGPGTRLTVL.

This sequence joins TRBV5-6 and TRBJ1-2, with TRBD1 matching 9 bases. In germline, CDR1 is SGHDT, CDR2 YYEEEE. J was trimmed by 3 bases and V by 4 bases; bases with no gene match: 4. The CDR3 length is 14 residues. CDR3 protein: CASSRGQGYYGYTF. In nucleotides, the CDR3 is TGTGCCAGCAGCCGGGGACAGGGCTACTATGGCTACACCTTC.

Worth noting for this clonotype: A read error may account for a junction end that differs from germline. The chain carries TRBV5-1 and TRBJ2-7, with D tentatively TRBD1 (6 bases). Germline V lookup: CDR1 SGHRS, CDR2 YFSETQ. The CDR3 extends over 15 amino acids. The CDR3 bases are TGCGCCAGCAGCTTTACCCAGGGACACTCCTACGAGAAGTACTTC. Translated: CASSFTQGHSYEKYF.

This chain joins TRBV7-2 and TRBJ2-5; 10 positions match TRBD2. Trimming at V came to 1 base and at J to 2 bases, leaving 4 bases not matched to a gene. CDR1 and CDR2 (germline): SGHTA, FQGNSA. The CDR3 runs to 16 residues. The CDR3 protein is CASSLVRAGGQETQYF. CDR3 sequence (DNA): TGTGCCAGCAGCTTAGTACGAGCGGGGGGGCAAGAGACCCAGTACTTC.

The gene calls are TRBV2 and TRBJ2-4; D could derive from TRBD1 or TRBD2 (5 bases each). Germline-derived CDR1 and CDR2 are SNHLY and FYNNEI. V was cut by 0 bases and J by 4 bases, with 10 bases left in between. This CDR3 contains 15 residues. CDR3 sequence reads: CASSEAWGPKNIQYF. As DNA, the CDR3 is TGTGCCAGCAGTGAAGCGTGGGGACCAAAAAACATTCAGTACTTC. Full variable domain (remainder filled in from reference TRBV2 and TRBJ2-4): EPEVTQTPSHQVTQMGQEVILRCVPISNHLYFYWYRQILGQKVEFLVSFYNNEISEKSEIFDDQFSVERPDGSNFTLKIRSTKLEDSAMYFCASSEAWGPKNIQYFGAGTRLSVL.

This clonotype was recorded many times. The CDR3 bases are TGTGCCAGTAGTTTTCACAGGGGAGAGACCCAGTACTTC. The encoded protein is CASSFHRGETQYF. V and J are TRBV19 and TRBJ2-5; TRBD1 agrees at 7 bases. The CDR3 contains 13 residues. Germline V lookup: CDR1 LNHDA, CDR2 SQIVND (reference sequence). The trim removed 5 bases at V and 4 bases at J, leaving 4 bases unmatched.

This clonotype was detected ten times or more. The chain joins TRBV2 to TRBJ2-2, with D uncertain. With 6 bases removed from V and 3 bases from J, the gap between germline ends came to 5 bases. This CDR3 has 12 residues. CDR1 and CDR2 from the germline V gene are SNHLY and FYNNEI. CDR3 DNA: TGTGCCAGCAGGGTCTACACCGGGGAGCTGTTTTTT. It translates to CASRVYTGELFF.

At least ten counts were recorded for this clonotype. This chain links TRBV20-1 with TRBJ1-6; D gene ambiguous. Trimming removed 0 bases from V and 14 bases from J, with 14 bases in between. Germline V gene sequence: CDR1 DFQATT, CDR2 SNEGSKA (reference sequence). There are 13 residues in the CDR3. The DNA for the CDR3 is TGCAGTGCTAGAGACTCATCGGGGTCCACCCTCCACTTT. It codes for CSARDSSGSTLHF.

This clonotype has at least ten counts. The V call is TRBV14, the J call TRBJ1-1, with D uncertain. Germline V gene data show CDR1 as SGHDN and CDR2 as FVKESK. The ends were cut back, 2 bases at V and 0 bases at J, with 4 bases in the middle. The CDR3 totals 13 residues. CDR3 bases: TGTGCCAGCAGCCAACAGATGAACACTGAAGCTTTCTTT. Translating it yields CASSQQMNTEAFF.

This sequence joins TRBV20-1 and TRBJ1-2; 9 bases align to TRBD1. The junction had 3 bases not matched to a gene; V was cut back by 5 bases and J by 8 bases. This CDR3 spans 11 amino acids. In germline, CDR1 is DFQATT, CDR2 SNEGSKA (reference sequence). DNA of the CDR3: TGCAGTGCTCCACAGGGGGCCGGCTACACCTTC. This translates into CSAPQGAGYTF.